The clone carrying this T cell receptor beta chain appeared many times. Sequencing libraries for TCR beta were prepared with iRepertoire HTBI primers and Arm-PCR of CDR3 regions. A single record per CDR3 protein comes from TCRdb applying MiXCR to the multiplex PCR reads. The table shows a few hundred thousand distinct CDR3 sequences, with over 14% occurring only once. This record comes from a study of regulatory T cells in long-lasting Graves disease. Study as a whole: Patients with new Graves' disease had used antithyroid drugs below 3 months.

The CDR3 has 15 amino acids. V lost 6 bases, J lost 8 bases, and 20 bases lay in between. Time point indicated: newly diagnosed GD, antithyroid drugs for less than 3 months. Researchers made the TCR library from RNA that was extracted from PBMCs. In addition, the sample was reused for a study of T cells in Graves' hyperthyroidism and ophthalmopathy. That investigation notes: Those patients with uncontrolled infection, other autoimmune disease, pregnancy or lactation were excluded. In the first-round RT-PCR of the TCR CDR3, the HTBI primer set was used.

This rearrangement joins TRBV12-3 or TRBV12-4 to TRBJ2-1, with a tentative D call TRBD2 (5 bases). The material was peripheral blood mononuclear cells (PBMCs), obtained at new diagnosis, from a patient treated with antithyroid drugs. The sequence was collected from a woman aged 40-49 years with Graves disease. CDR3 amino acids: CASSSPSFRRDEQFF. In nucleotides, the CDR3 is TGTGCCAGCAGCTCACCTAGTTTCCGGCGGGATGAGCAGTTCTTC.